The clone carrying this T cell receptor (beta chain) came up a few times. Antigen unknown. Donor samples were obtained from healthy Caucasian individuals from Russia, aged roughly 6 to 95. The data derive from a study of blood T cells in healthy people across ages. Study-wide points: Diversity estimates drawn from one million T cells were deemed underestimates. Relative to aged donors, long-lived donors carried more naive CD4+ cells and displayed higher diversity.

The authors ran a second PCR of 7 to 11 cycles using a sample-barcoded 5' primer and a J-beta primer mix. TCRdb processed the 5' RACE reads anew with MiXCR; each CDR3 protein has one entry. The repertoire consists of approximately 1.5 million distinct CDR3 sequences, with 35% to 45% occurring once and the leading ten covering roughly 3.7%. The CDR3 runs to 14 residues. Germline V gives CDR1 SNHLY, CDR2 FYNNEI. Trimming shortened V by 6 bases and J by 6 bases, and 16 bases separated the two germline ends. The receptor was isolated from a woman younger than 30 in good health. The sample taken for sequencing was blood. J is TRBJ2-3 and V is TRBV2; a weak D match, TRBD2 (6 bases). The DNA for the CDR3 is TGTGCCAGCAGGGGAGGTACACGGTGGGATACGCAGTATTTT. This codes for CASRGGTRWDTQYF.